These T cell receptor beta chains were read from a single sample in a study of T cell repertoires in cytomegalovirus infection. TCRdb re-analysed the reads in MiXCR, keeping a single row per CDR3 protein. The sample holds just under 500,000 distinct CDR3 sequences, 33% seen once. Antigen specificity for these receptors is unknown. The sample consisted of cultured PBMCs, taken from culture after CMV antigen stimulation. The receptor set was obtained from a human donor in good health (CMV status not recorded). Some clones in this sample may be carry-over from other donors' samples. The CDR3 runs from the conserved cysteine through the conserved F or W. D genes are given only for firm matches. Not all rows give a size; the values are once, few, many and, for expanded clones, a class.

J gene | D gene | V gene | clone size | CDR3 DNA | CDR3 protein
TRBJ2-3 | TRBD2 | TRBV5-1 | . | TGCGCCAGCAGCTTGGAGGCGGGAGGATTCACGCAGTATTTT | CASSLEAGGFTQYF
TRBJ1-6 | . | TRBV25-1 | . | TGTGCCAGCAGTGAAGGAGCGGCGAATTCACCCCTCCACTTT | CASSEGAANSPLHF
TRBJ1-5 | . | TRBV25-1 | . | TGTGCCAGCAGTGAAGTGGGTAGCAATCAGCCCCAGCATTTT | CASSEVGSNQPQHF
TRBJ2-3 | . | TRBV7-2 | many | TGTGCCAGCAGCGGGTACGGGGAGGGCACAGATACGCAGTATTTT | CASSGYGEGTDTQYF
TRBJ2-7 | . | TRBV20-1 | . | TGCAGTGCTCACAACCCTGTGGACAGTTTTAACTACGAGCAGTACTTC | CSAHNPVDSFNYEQYF
TRBJ1-2 | . | TRBV14 | . | TGTGCCAGCAGCCAAGTCGAAGGGAGCGGCTACACCTTC | CASSQVEGSGYTF
TRBJ2-6 | . | TRBV25-1 | . | TGTGCCAGCAGTTATGCTGGGGCCAACGTCCTGACTTTC | CASSYAGANVLTF
TRBJ2-5 | . | TRBV4-3 | . | TGCGCCAGCAGCCAAGTTGCGACACCTGAAGAGACCCAGTACTTC | CASSQVATPEETQYF
TRBJ1-3 | . | TRBV20-1 | few | TGCAGTGCTATAGGAGCACGAAACACCATATATTTT | CSAIGARNTIYF
TRBJ1-5 | . | TRBV19 | . | TGTGCCACCCAAGGGGGGGCAAACAATCAGCCCCAGCATTTT | CATQGGANNQPQHF
TRBJ2-3 | . | TRBV7-2 | many | TGTGCCAGCAGCTTAGAGCGTCCCCAGTGGGATACGCAGTATTTT | CASSLERPQWDTQYF
TRBJ1-5 | . | TRBV7-2 | . | TGTGCCAGCAGCTTAGAAACGCTGCCCCGGCAAAGCAATCAGCCCCAGCATTTT | CASSLETLPRQSNQPQHF
TRBJ2-2 | . | TRBV7-6 | many | TGTGCCAGCAGTCCCACGCCCCAGGGTACCGGGGAGCTGTTTTTT | CASSPTPQGTGELFF
TRBJ2-3 | TRBD1 | TRBV7-7 | few | TGTGCTAGCAGCCCAGACGGGACAGGGAGCACAGATACGCAGTATTTT | CASSPDGTGSTDTQYF
TRBJ1-5 | . | TRBV4-3 | . | TGCGCCAGCAGCCAAGATAGGGGGAGAGATCAGCCCCAGCATTTT | CASSQDRGRDQPQHF
TRBJ2-4 | TRBD1 | TRBV7-9 | many | TGTGCCAGCAGCCGACCGACAGGGGGGCCTCTAGCCAAAAACATTCAGTACTTC | CASSRPTGGPLAKNIQYF
TRBJ2-2 | TRBD1 | TRBV7-2 | few | TGTGCCAGCAGCCAGGGACAGGGGACCGGGGAGCTGTTTTTT | CASSQGQGTGELFF
TRBJ2-5 | . | TRBV28 | . | TGTGCCAGCCCCCTGGAAAAAGGGCAAGAGACCCAGTACTTC | CASPLEKGQETQYF
TRBJ2-7 | . | TRBV7-8 | few | TGTGCCAGCAGCCCTTCTACTTTCGAGCAGTACTTC | CASSPSTFEQYF
TRBJ1-1 | . | TRBV11-2 | . | TGTGCCAGCAGCTTAGGGACCCTGGGGAACACTGAAGCTTTCTTT | CASSLGTLGNTEAFF
TRBJ2-3 | TRBD1 | TRBV7-9 | many | TGTGCCAGCAGCTTTACCCGACAGGGGGGGCGCGCGGATACGCAGTATTTT | CASSFTRQGGRADTQYF
TRBJ1-5 | TRBD1 | TRBV10-3 | few | TGTGCCATCAGTGAGTCGGCAGGGGGAAAGCCCCAGCATTTT | CAISESAGGKPQHF
TRBJ1-1 | . | TRBV25-1 | . | TGTGCCAGCAGTGAGACAAGACAGAAAGCTTTCTTT | CASSETRQKAFF
TRBJ2-7 | . | TRBV7-2 | . | TGTGCCAGCAGCTCCGTTGCGGGCGAGCAGTACTTC | CASSSVAGEQYF
TRBJ2-7 | . | TRBV7-2 | . | TGTGCCAGCAGCCCCGAGACAGGGAGGTACGAGCAGTACTTC | CASSPETGRYEQYF
TRBJ2-2 | . | TRBV7-7 | . | TGTGCCAGCAGCGCAACCCTTGGACAGAAAACCGGGGAGCTGTTTTTT | CASSATLGQKTGELFF
TRBJ2-7 | . | TRBV28 | . | TGTGCCAGCAGTTTATCTAGGAACTACGAGCAGTACTTC | CASSLSRNYEQYF
TRBJ2-1 | . | TRBV11-3 | . | TGTGCCAGCGAGGGGGGAGGTTATGAGCAGTTCTTC | CASEGGGYEQFF
TRBJ2-1 | . | TRBV6-2/TRBV6-3 | . | TGTGCCAGCAGTTACACGAAGAGGGGAGATGAGCAGTTCTTC | CASSYTKRGDEQFF
TRBJ2-3 | . | TRBV29-1 | . | TGCAGCGTGGAGACAGACTCAGATACGCAGTATTTT | CSVETDSDTQYF
TRBJ2-3 | TRBD1 | TRBV7-3 | few | TGTGCCAGCAGTCCTACCAGTAGCAGGGGGCAAGATACGCAGTATTTT | CASSPTSSRGQDTQYF
TRBJ2-3 | TRBD2 | TRBV7-9 | few | TGTGCCAGCAGCTTACTAGCGGGAGAGGGTCGAGAGATCGGGCAGTATTTT | CASSLLAGEGREIGQYF
TRBJ2-3 | TRBD1 | TRBV12-3/TRBV12-4 | few | TGTGCCAGCAGGAGAGACAGGGCGTATTTT | CASRRDRAYF
TRBJ2-7 | TRBD2 | TRBV7-2 | many | TGTGCCAGCAGCGCAGTAGCGGGACTGCGCTACGAGCAGTACTTC | CASSAVAGLRYEQYF
TRBJ2-3 | TRBD1 | TRBV7-2 | many | TGTGCCAGCAGCGAGTACCGGGACAGAGCAGATACGCAGTATTTT | CASSEYRDRADTQYF
TRBJ1-2 | . | TRBV28 | . | TGTGCCAGCAGTCCAGGATTAGGCAGGGACAACTATGGCTACACCTTC | CASSPGLGRDNYGYTF
TRBJ2-1 | . | TRBV12-3/TRBV12-4 | . | TGTGCCAGCAGTTTTCGGGGGATAAATGAGCAGTTCTTC | CASSFRGINEQFF
TRBJ1-5 | TRBD1 | TRBV12-3/TRBV12-4 | few | TGTGCCAGCAGGGACAGGGCGGGTGGCAATCAGCCCCAGCATTTT | CASRDRAGGNQPQHF
TRBJ2-5 | TRBD2 | TRBV12-3/TRBV12-4 | . | TGTGCCAGCAGTACCCGACTAGCACTTCCTGAGACCCAGTACTTC | CASSTRLALPETQYF
TRBJ2-1 | . | TRBV19 | . | TGTGCCAGTAGTTCGCGCAGGCCCTCCTCCTACAATGAGCAGTTCTTC | CASSSRRPSSYNEQFF
TRBJ1-2 | TRBD1 | TRBV7-2 | . | TGTGCCAGCAGCACGGGACAGGGGCCCCCTCCTAACTATGGCTACACCTTC | CASSTGQGPPPNYGYTF
TRBJ2-1 | TRBD2 | TRBV6-1 | many | TGTGCCAGCAGTGAAGCGTTAGCGGGAGGGCCCGGTGAGCAGTTCTTC | CASSEALAGGPGEQFF
TRBJ2-2 | . | TRBV7-2 | many | TGTGCCAGCAGGCAGGGGGGACAGCCGAACACCGGGGAGCTGTTTTTT | CASRQGGQPNTGELFF